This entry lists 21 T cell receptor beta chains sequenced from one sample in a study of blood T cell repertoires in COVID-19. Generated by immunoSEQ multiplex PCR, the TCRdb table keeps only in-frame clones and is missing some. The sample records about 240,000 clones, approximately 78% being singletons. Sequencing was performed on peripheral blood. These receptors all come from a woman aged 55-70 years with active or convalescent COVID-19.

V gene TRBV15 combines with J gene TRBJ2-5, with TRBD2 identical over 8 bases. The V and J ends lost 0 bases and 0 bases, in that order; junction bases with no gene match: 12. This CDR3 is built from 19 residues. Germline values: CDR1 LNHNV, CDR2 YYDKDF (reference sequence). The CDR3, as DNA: TGTGCCACCAGCAGAGAGGGGGCGGGGGGCCCACGAAACCAAGAGACCCAGTACTTC. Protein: CATSREGAGGPRNQETQYF. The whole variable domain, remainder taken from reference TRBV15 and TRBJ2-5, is DAMVIQNPRYQVTQFGKPVTLSCSQTLNHNVMYWYQQKSSQAPKLLFHYYDKDFNNEADTPDNFQSRRPNTSFCFLDIRSPGLGDTAMYLCATSREGAGGPRNQETQYFGPGTRLLVL.

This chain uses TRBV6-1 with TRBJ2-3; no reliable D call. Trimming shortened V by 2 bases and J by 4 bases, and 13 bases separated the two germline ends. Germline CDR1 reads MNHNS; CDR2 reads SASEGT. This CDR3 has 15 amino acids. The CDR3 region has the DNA TGTGCCAGCAGTGAACGGGTTGGCTTCCCAGATACGCAGTATTTT. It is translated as CASSERVGFPDTQYF.

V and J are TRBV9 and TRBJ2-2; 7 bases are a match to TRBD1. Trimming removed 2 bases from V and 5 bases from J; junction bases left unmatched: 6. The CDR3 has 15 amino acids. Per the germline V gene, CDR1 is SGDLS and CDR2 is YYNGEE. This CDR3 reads CASSVWDRQTGELFF. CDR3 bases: TGTGCCAGCAGCGTCTGGGACAGACAAACCGGGGAGCTGTTTTTT.

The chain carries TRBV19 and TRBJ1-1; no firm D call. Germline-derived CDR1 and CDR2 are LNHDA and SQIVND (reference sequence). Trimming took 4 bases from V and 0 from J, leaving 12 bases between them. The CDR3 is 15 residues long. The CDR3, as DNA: TGTGCCAGTAGTACCTGGGAGGAGATGAACACTGAAGCTTTCTTT. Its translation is CASSTWEEMNTEAFF.

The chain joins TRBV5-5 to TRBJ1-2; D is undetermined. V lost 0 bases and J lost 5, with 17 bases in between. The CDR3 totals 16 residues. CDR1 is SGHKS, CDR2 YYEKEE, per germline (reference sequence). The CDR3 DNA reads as TGTGCCAGCAGCTTGGGCCCTAGCAGCGTTAGATATGGCTACACCTTC. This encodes CASSLGPSSVRYGYTF.

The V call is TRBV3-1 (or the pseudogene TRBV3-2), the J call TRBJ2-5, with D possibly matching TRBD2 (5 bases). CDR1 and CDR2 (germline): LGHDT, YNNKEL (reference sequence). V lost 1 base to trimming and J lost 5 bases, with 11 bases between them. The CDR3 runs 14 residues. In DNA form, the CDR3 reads TGTGCCAGCAGCCAAGGGGAACGGAGGGAGACCCAGTACTTC. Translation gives CASSQGERRETQYF.

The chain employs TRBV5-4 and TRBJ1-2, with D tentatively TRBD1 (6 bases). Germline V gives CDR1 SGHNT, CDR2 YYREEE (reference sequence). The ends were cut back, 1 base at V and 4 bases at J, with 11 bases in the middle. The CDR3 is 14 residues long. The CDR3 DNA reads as TGTGCCAGCAGCTTGCAGGGGCAGCCCTATGGCTACACCTTC. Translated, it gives CASSLQGQPYGYTF.

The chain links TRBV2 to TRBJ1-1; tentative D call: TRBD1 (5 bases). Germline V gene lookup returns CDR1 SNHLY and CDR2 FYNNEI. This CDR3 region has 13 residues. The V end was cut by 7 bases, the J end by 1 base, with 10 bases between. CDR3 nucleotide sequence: TGTGCCAGCACCGGACACCAGAACACTGAAGCTTTCTTT. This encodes CASTGHQNTEAFF.

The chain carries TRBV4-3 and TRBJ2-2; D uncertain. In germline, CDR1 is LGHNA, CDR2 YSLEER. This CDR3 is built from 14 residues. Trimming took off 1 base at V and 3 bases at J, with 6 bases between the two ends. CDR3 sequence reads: CASSQALDTGELFF. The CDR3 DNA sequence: TGCGCCAGCAGCCAAGCTCTCGACACCGGGGAGCTGTTTTTT.

CDR3 bases: TGCGCCAGCAGCCCGGAGTACTCCGGGGAGCTGTTTTTT. It specifies CASSPEYSGELFF. The chain uses TRBV5-1 and TRBJ2-2; D remains unclear. V dropped 4 bases and J dropped 6 bases, with 10 bases sitting between them. Germline CDR1 is SGHRS and CDR2 is YFSETQ. This CDR3 is built from 13 residues.

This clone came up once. Here the CDR3 reads CASSARQGAGDTQYF. CDR3 in DNA: TGTGCCAGCAGCGCCCGACAGGGGGCGGGTGATACGCAGTATTTT. The rearrangement uses TRBV9 and TRBJ2-3; 10 positions agree with TRBD1. Germline-derived CDR1 and CDR2 are SGDLS and YYNGEE. The CDR3 is made up of 15 amino acids. V lost 3 bases, J lost 6 bases, and 7 bases stayed unmatched.

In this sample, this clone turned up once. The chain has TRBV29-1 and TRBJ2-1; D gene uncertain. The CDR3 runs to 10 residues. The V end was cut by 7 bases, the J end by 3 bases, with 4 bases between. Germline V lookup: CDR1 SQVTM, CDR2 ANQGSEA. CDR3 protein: CSAHYNEQFF. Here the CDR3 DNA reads TGCAGCGCACACTACAATGAGCAGTTCTTC.

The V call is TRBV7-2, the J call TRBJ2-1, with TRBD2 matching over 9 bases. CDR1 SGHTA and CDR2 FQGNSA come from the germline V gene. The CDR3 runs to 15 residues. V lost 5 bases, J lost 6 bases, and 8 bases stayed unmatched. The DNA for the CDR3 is TGTGCCAGCAGCCTGACTAGCGGTAACGTCAATGAGCAGTTCTTC. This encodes CASSLTSGNVNEQFF.

Here the CDR3 reads CASSGLAGGFIYNEQFF. CDR3 coding DNA: TGTGCCAGCAGCGGACTAGCGGGGGGGTTTATATACAATGAGCAGTTCTTC. The rearrangement links TRBV2 to TRBJ2-1, with TRBD2 matching 15 bases. Germline CDR1 SNHLY, CDR2 FYNNEI. This CDR3 region has 17 residues. Unmatched junction bases numbered 7, after V lost 6 bases and J lost 4 bases.

For the CDR3, the DNA is TGCGCCAGCAGCCAAGACCGCGGACACCGCAATCAGCCCCAGCATTTT. This gives the protein CASSQDRGHRNQPQHF. The chain employs TRBV4-3 and TRBJ1-5; weak D call: TRBD1 (5 bases). The germline V gene encodes CDR1 LGHNA and CDR2 YSLEER. V was clipped by 0 bases and J by 2 bases, with 11 bases between them. CDR3 length: 16 residues.

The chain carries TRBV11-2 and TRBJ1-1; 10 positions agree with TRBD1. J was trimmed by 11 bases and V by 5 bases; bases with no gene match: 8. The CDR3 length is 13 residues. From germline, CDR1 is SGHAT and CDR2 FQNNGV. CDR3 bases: TGTGCCAGCAGCGTCGACAGGGGGCTGGGGGCTTTCTTT. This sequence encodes CASSVDRGLGAFF. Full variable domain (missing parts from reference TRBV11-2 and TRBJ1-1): EAGVAQSPRYKIIEKRQSVAFWCNPISGHATLYWYQQILGQGPKLLIQFQNNGVVDDSQLPKDRFSAERLKGVDSTLKIQPAKLEDSAVYLCASSVDRGLGAFFGQGTRLTVV.

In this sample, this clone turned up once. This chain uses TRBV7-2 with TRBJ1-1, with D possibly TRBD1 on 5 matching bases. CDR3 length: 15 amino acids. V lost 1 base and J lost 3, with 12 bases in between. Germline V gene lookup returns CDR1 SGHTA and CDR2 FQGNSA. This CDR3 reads CASSLVGVEYTEAFF. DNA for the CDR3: TGTGCCAGCAGCTTAGTAGGGGTAGAGTACACTGAAGCTTTCTTT.

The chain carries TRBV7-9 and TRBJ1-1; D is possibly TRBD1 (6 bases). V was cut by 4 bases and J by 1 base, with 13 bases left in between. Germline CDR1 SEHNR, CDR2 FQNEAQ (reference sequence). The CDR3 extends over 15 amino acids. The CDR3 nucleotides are TGTGCCAGCAGCTCACGTGGGGGCACGAACACTGAAGCTTTCTTT. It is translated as CASSSRGGTNTEAFF.

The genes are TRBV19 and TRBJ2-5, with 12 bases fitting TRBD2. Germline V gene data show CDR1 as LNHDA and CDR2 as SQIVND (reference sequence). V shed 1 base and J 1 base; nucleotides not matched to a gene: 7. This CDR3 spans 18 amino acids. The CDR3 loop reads CASSIVASGGGPQETQYF. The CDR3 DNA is TGTGCCAGTAGTATAGTAGCTAGCGGGGGGGGACCCCAAGAGACCCAGTACTTC.

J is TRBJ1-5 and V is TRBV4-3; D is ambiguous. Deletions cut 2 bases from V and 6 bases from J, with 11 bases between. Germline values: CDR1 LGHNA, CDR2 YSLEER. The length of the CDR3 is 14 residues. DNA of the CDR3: TGCGCCAGCAGCCAATACAGCCTGAGTCAGCCCCAGCATTTT. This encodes CASSQYSLSQPQHF.

CDR3 amino acids: CASSIPRAGAAEKLFF. The CDR3 bases are TGTGCCAGTAGTATACCAAGGGCAGGGGCGGCGGAAAAACTGTTTTTT. The chain employs TRBV19 and TRBJ1-4, with TRBD1 as a possible D gene (6 bases). Germline assignment: CDR1 LNHDA and CDR2 SQIVND (reference sequence). The CDR3 has 16 residues. The V gene lost 2 bases and the J gene lost 8 bases, with 18 bases spanning the gap.